These T cell receptor beta chains were read from a single sample in a study of sequential checkpoint blockade in melanoma. The protocol was immunoSEQ multiplex PCR, while the TCRdb copy is restricted to in-frame clones and leaves out a portion. The data hold about 40,000 clones, with roughly 90% observed a single time. The input for sequencing was CD8+ T cells sorted from blood (inferred from file names), taken from a patient given nivolumab and ipilimumab in sequence. Every receptor here comes from a human donor with melanoma. Both conserved end residues are part of each CDR3. Each record gives: J gene, clone size, D gene, V gene, CDR3 length, CDR3 protein, CDR3 DNA. D genes are given only for firm matches. Only part of the rows carry a size: once, few, many, or a class if the clone is expanded.

j_gene: TRBJ1-3
abundance: -
d_gene: -
v_gene: TRBV9
len: 15
CDR3aa: CASSVEAGSGNTIYF
CDR3nt: TGTGCCAGCAGCGTAGAGGCAGGGTCTGGAAACACCATATATTTT

j_gene: TRBJ1-2
abundance: few
d_gene: TRBD1
v_gene: TRBV7-9
len: 14
CDR3aa: CASSGTGGLYGYTF
CDR3nt: TGTGCCAGCAGCGGGACAGGGGGCCTCTATGGCTACACCTTC

j_gene: TRBJ2-1
abundance: -
d_gene: -
v_gene: TRBV4-3
len: 14
CDR3aa: CASSQYDSDNEQFF
CDR3nt: TGCGCCAGCAGCCAGTATGACAGCGACAATGAGCAGTTCTTC

j_gene: TRBJ2-2
abundance: -
d_gene: -
v_gene: TRBV27
len: 13
CDR3aa: CASSPRGSGELFF
CDR3nt: TGTGCCAGCAGCCCAAGGGGGTCCGGGGAGCTGTTTTTT

j_gene: TRBJ2-7
abundance: -
d_gene: TRBD2
v_gene: TRBV19
len: 14
CDR3aa: CASSMAGGVYEQYF
CDR3nt: TGTGCCAGTAGTATGGCGGGAGGTGTCTACGAGCAGTACTTC

j_gene: TRBJ2-1
abundance: once
d_gene: TRBD2
v_gene: TRBV10-2
len: 16
CDR3aa: CASTNPTSGKGNEQFF
CDR3nt: TGCGCCAGCACCAACCCGACTAGCGGGAAAGGGAATGAGCAGTTCTTC

j_gene: TRBJ2-7
abundance: -
d_gene: -
v_gene: TRBV7-9
len: 17
CDR3aa: CASSSLMADIPTYEQYF
CDR3nt: TGTGCCAGCAGCTCTCTCATGGCGGATATACCGACCTACGAGCAGTACTTC

j_gene: TRBJ1-2
abundance: -
d_gene: -
v_gene: TRBV29-1
len: 12
CDR3aa: CSVEGLNYGYTF
CDR3nt: TGCAGCGTTGAGGGCTTGAACTATGGCTACACCTTC

j_gene: TRBJ1-1
abundance: -
d_gene: -
v_gene: TRBV11-2
len: 15
CDR3aa: CASSLDPQGNTEAFF
CDR3nt: TGTGCCAGCAGCTTAGATCCCCAGGGCAACACTGAAGCTTTCTTT

j_gene: TRBJ2-1
abundance: few
d_gene: -
v_gene: TRBV9
len: 14
CDR3aa: CASSPRGHPEEQFF
CDR3nt: TGTGCCAGCAGCCCCCGAGGACATCCGGAGGAGCAGTTCTTC

j_gene: TRBJ2-7
abundance: -
d_gene: TRBD1
v_gene: TRBV6-4
len: 13
CDR3aa: CAIRTGGSYEQYF
CDR3nt: TGTGCCATCAGGACAGGGGGCTCCTACGAGCAGTACTTC

j_gene: TRBJ1-5
abundance: -
d_gene: TRBD1
v_gene: TRBV9
len: 14
CDR3aa: CASSAGTVNQPQHF
CDR3nt: TGTGCCAGCAGCGCCGGGACAGTTAATCAGCCCCAGCATTTT

j_gene: TRBJ2-7
abundance: medium-sized
d_gene: -
v_gene: TRBV10-2
len: 11
CDR3aa: CASSTYYEQYF
CDR3nt: TGCGCCAGCAGCACCTACTACGAGCAGTACTTC

j_gene: TRBJ2-1
abundance: once
d_gene: TRBD2
v_gene: TRBV6-6
len: 12
CDR3aa: CASLAGGNEQFF
CDR3nt: TGTGCCAGCCTAGCGGGAGGCAATGAGCAGTTCTTC

j_gene: TRBJ1-5
abundance: -
d_gene: -
v_gene: TRBV4-3
len: 13
CDR3aa: CASSGELSQPQHF
CDR3nt: TGCGCCAGCAGCGGTGAGTTAAGTCAGCCCCAGCATTTT

j_gene: TRBJ2-7
abundance: -
d_gene: -
v_gene: TRBV5-1
len: 13
CDR3aa: CASSFGGFYEQYF
CDR3nt: TGCGCCAGCAGCTTTGGGGGCTTCTACGAGCAGTACTTC

j_gene: TRBJ2-1
abundance: few
d_gene: -
v_gene: TRBV7-8
len: 14
CDR3aa: CASSTWTVFNEQFF
CDR3nt: TGTGCCAGCAGCACCTGGACTGTATTCAATGAGCAGTTCTTC

j_gene: TRBJ2-2
abundance: once
d_gene: TRBD2
v_gene: TRBV4-3
len: 17
CDR3aa: CASSQDEAGEVTGELLF
CDR3nt: TGCGCCAGCAGCCAAGATGAGGCGGGAGAGGTCACCGGGGAGCTGCTTTTT